The 16 T cell receptor beta chains below come from one sample, sequenced in a study of blood T cell repertoires in COVID-19. Profiled with immunoSEQ multiplex PCR; TCRdb holds only in-frame clones, not every one. The data show fewer than 250,000 clones, with around 84% seen just once and less than 7% held by the top ten. The sample was PBMCs or T cells enriched from blood (not recorded which). The receptors were sampled from a woman between 35 and 50 years old who had recovered from COVID-19.

CDR3 protein: CASSSRGGQLNTEAFF. Here the CDR3 DNA reads TGTGCCAGCAGTTCAAGAGGGGGACAGCTGAACACTGAAGCTTTCTTT. The rearrangement links TRBV25-1 to TRBJ1-1; 7 nucleotides match TRBD1. CDR1 and CDR2 from the germline V gene are MGHDK and SYGVNS. V lost 5 bases, J lost 0 bases, and 9 bases stayed unmatched. The CDR3 consists of 16 residues.

The chain links TRBV7-2 to TRBJ1-2; D unresolved. The CDR3 consists of 13 residues. CDR1 and CDR2 from the germline V gene are SGHTA and FQGNSA. Trimming cost V 5 bases and J 3 bases, with 10 bases left between them. As DNA, the CDR3 is TGTGCCAGCAGCCCAGGCCCCTACTATGGCTACACCTTC. Translation: CASSPGPYYGYTF.

This clone came up a few times. The CDR3 sequence: CAWSVYYQGANYGYTF. The CDR3 bases are TGTGCCTGGAGTGTGTATTACCAGGGGGCAAACTATGGCTACACCTTC. This chain connects TRBV30 to TRBJ1-2, with 8 nucleotides matching TRBD1. J gave up 2 bases and V 0 bases, and 8 bases lay outside the gene matches. CDR3 length: 16 amino acids. Germline CDR1 reads GTSNPN; CDR2 reads SVGIG (reference sequence).

V usage is TRBV6-5 and J usage is TRBJ2-3; 7 bases map to TRBD2. V shed 2 bases, J shed 4 bases, and the junction held 9 bases outside the gene matches. From germline, CDR1 is MNHEY and CDR2 SVGAGI. The CDR3 contains 16 residues. The CDR3 region has the DNA TGTGCCAGCAGTTACCAAACCCGGGGGGTACCAGATACGCAGTATTTT. It encodes CASSYQTRGVPDTQYF.

This clone was detected a few times. Here the CDR3 reads CTSSPLWLAGGDQKNNEQFF. The CDR3 DNA is TGCACCAGCAGCCCGTTGTGGCTAGCGGGAGGCGATCAAAAAAACAATGAGCAGTTCTTC. The chain recombines TRBV1 with TRBJ2-1; TRBD2, as called in the table, went unchecked against the DNA. TRBV1 is a pseudogene segment. The CDR3 runs to 20 residues.

This chain joins TRBV7-2 and TRBJ1-5; D unresolved. The germline CDR1 and CDR2 sequences are SGHTA and FQGNSA. The CDR3 is 14 amino acids. The V end lost 1 base, the J end lost 3 bases, and 7 bases lay between the germline ends. The CDR3 here is CASSLGQNNQPQHF. The CDR3 bases are TGTGCCAGCAGCTTAGGGCAGAACAATCAGCCCCAGCATTTT. Based on the CDR3 plus reference TRBV7-2 and TRBJ1-5, the full variable domain is GAGVSQSPSNKVTEKGKDVELRCDPISGHTALYWYRQSLGQGLEFLIYFQGNSAPDKSGLPSDRFSAERTGGSVSTLTIQRTQQEDSAVYLCASSLGQNNQPQHFGDGTRLSIL.

The chain uses TRBV11-3 and TRBJ2-3; 7 nucleotides align to TRBD1. J gave up 0 bases and V 3 bases, and 3 bases lay outside the gene matches. Germline loops: CDR1 SGHNT, CDR2 YENEEA. The CDR3 has 15 residues. The CDR3 DNA reads as TGTGCCAGCAGCTTTATGGGACAGAGCACAGATACGCAGTATTTT. As protein: CASSFMGQSTDTQYF.

This chain links TRBV19 with TRBJ2-2; maybe TRBD2 (5 bases). Germline V gives CDR1 LNHDA, CDR2 SQIVND (reference sequence). This CDR3 is 14 amino acids long. Trimming took off 4 bases at V and 4 bases at J, with 10 bases between the two ends. The CDR3 loop is CASSRERGTGELFF. The CDR3, as DNA: TGTGCCAGTAGTAGGGAACGGGGCACCGGGGAGCTGTTTTTT.

The chain couples TRBV5-4 to TRBJ1-2, with 8 bases lining up with TRBD1. Germline lookup yields CDR1 SGHNT and CDR2 YYREEE (reference sequence). The CDR3 has 14 amino acids. The J segment lost 4 bases and the V segment lost 4 bases, leaving 6 bases of the junction unmatched. CDR3 protein: CASSGTGTGYGYTF. The DNA of the CDR3 is TGTGCCAGCAGCGGGACCGGGACAGGCTATGGCTACACCTTC.

The chain couples TRBV7-8 to TRBJ2-7; perhaps TRBD2 as D (6 bases). V was shortened by 1 base and J by 4 bases, with 8 bases between the two germline ends. The CDR3 has 13 amino acids. Germline lookup yields CDR1 SGHVS and CDR2 FQNEAQ. Written as DNA, the CDR3 is TGTGCCAGCAGCTTAGGACTAGTTTACGAGCAGTACTTC. It translates to CASSLGLVYEQYF.

This clone showed up just a few times. The chain joins TRBV5-6 to TRBJ1-1; 7 nucleotides align to TRBD1. The J segment lost 0 bases and the V segment lost 6 bases, leaving 14 bases of the junction unmatched. CDR1 is SGHDT, CDR2 YYEEEE, per germline. The CDR3 runs 17 residues. The CDR3 reads CASTLLGQTIMNTEAFF. The DNA of the CDR3 is TGTGCCAGCACCCTACTGGGACAGACAATAATGAACACTGAAGCTTTCTTT.

The chain employs TRBV5-1 and TRBJ2-1; TRBD2 matches 7 bases. The V segment lost 5 bases and the J segment 8 bases; nucleotides outside the gene matches: 7. The CDR3 runs to 13 residues. Germline values: CDR1 SGHRS, CDR2 YFSETQ. For the CDR3, the DNA is TGCGCCAGCAGATGGGCGGGAGCTCATGAGCAGTTCTTC. Protein sequence: CASRWAGAHEQFF.

The chain recombines TRBV19 with TRBJ2-5; TRBD2 is a possible D gene (5 bases). Between the trimmed V and J ends, which lost 6 bases and 5 bases, there was a span of 13 bases. Germline V gene sequence: CDR1 LNHDA, CDR2 SQIVND (reference sequence). The CDR3 totals 13 residues. The CDR3 DNA is TGTGCCAGTAGAAGGATCAGAGGGGAGACCCAGTACTTC. It specifies CASRRIRGETQYF.

The chain carries TRBV7-2 and TRBJ1-1; the match to TRBD1 covers 7 bases. This CDR3 comprises 17 residues. The V segment lost 1 base and the J segment 0 bases; nucleotides outside the gene matches: 8. Germline CDR1 SGHTA, CDR2 FQGNSA. The CDR3, as DNA: TGTGCCAGCAGCTTAGGGGGCGCACAGGGGCTGAACACTGAAGCTTTCTTT. Translating gives CASSLGGAQGLNTEAFF.

The rearrangement links TRBV19 to TRBJ2-7, with 7 bases lining up with TRBD2. Germline V lookup: CDR1 LNHDA, CDR2 SQIVND (reference sequence). J was trimmed by 4 bases and V by 5 bases; bases with no gene match: 14. This CDR3 has 16 amino acids. CDR3 loop: CASSLGGGGRLYEQYF. The CDR3 nucleotides read TGTGCCAGTAGTTTGGGTGGCGGGGGACGATTGTACGAGCAGTACTTC.

This chain uses TRBV7-2 with TRBJ2-3; TRBD2 agrees at 13 bases. Per germline, CDR1 SGHTA and CDR2 FQGNSA. This CDR3 comprises 16 residues. V trimming: 5 bases; J trimming: 3 bases; junction bases outside the gene matches: 5. CDR3 protein: CASSPGTSGATDTQYF. The CDR3 coding sequence is TGTGCCAGCAGCCCGGGGACTAGCGGGGCGACAGATACGCAGTATTTT.